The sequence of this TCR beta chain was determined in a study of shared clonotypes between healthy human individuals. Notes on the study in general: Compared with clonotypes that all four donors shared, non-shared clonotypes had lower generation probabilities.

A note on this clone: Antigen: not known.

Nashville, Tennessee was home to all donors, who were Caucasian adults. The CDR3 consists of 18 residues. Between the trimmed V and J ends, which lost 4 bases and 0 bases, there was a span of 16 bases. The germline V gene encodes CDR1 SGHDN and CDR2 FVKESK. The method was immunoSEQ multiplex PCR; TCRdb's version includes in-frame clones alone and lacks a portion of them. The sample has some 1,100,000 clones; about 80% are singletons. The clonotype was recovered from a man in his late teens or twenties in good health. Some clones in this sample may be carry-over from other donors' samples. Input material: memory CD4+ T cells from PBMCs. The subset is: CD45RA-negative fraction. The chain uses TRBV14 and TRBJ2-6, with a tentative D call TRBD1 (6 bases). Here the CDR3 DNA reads TGTGCCAGCAGCCGGCAACAGGGTCAGAGCTCTGGGGCCAACGTCCTGACTTTC. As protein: CASSRQQGQSSGANVLTF.